The next 20 T cell receptor beta chains were all read from a single sample in a study of blood T cell repertoires in COVID-19. Only in-frame clones appear in the TCRdb table, and some are missing; sequencing was by immunoSEQ multiplex PCR. Of about 200,000 clones detected, 70% to 90% appear once; the ten largest clones hold roughly 4.5%. The sample taken for sequencing was peripheral blood. These receptors came from a woman at least 80 years old with acute or convalescent COVID-19.

This clone was counted a few times. The junction and the germline gene differ at one end; a read error may be behind it. The V gene is TRBV7-7, the J gene TRBJ1-1; 8 bases map to TRBD1. The CDR3 runs 13 residues. In germline, CDR1 is SSHAT, CDR2 FNYEAQ (reference sequence). CDR3 bases: TGTGCTAGCAGCTTAGCGCTCGGGGACAGGGCTTTCTTT. This encodes CASSLALGDRAFF.

V gene TRBV15 combines with J gene TRBJ1-1; D is perhaps TRBD1 (5 bases). The CDR3 totals 13 residues. V gave up 4 bases and J gave up 2 bases, with 8 bases separating them. CDR1 and CDR2 from the germline V gene are LNHNV and YYDKDF (reference sequence). The CDR3 region is CATSMQGNTEAFF. The DNA for the CDR3 is TGTGCCACCAGCATGCAGGGAAACACTGAAGCTTTCTTT. The variable domain in full, completed from reference TRBV15 and TRBJ1-1, reads DAMVIQNPRYQVTQFGKPVTLSCSQTLNHNVMYWYQQKSSQAPKLLFHYYDKDFNNEADTPDNFQSRRPNTSFCFLDIRSPGLGDTAMYLCATSMQGNTEAFFGQGTRLTVV.

The rearrangement joins TRBV7-3 to TRBJ2-1, with TRBD2 matching 14 bases. The CDR3 runs 16 residues. V lost 5 bases to trimming and J lost 4 bases; unmatched junction nucleotides: 4. The germline gives CDR1 SGHTA, CDR2 FQGTGA. This chain's CDR3 is CASSRGTSGSYNEQFF. The CDR3 nucleotides read TGTGCCAGCAGCCGAGGGACTAGCGGGAGTTACAATGAGCAGTTCTTC.

V gene TRBV3-1 (or the pseudogene TRBV3-2) combines with J gene TRBJ2-2; D not certain. Germline CDR1 is LGHDT and CDR2 is YNNKEL (reference sequence). The CDR3 is 13 amino acids. Trimming cost V 4 bases and J 1 base, with 4 bases left between them. CDR3 sequence (DNA): TGTGCCAGCAGCCTGAGGAACACCGGGGAGCTGTTTTTT. Translation gives CASSLRNTGELFF.

The J gene is TRBJ1-1, the V gene TRBV7-9; 7 nucleotides match TRBD1. V was clipped by 5 bases and J by 4 bases; unmatched bases: 13. This CDR3 region has 16 residues. The V gene's germline CDR1 is SEHNR and CDR2 FQNEAQ (reference sequence). CDR3 residues: CASSPMTGYEATEAFF. The DNA of the CDR3 is TGTGCCAGCAGCCCCATGACAGGGTATGAGGCCACTGAAGCTTTCTTT.

This chain uses TRBV29-1 with TRBJ1-2; 7 positions agree with TRBD1. This CDR3 has 12 residues. Trimming at V came to 2 bases and at J to 8 bases, leaving 5 bases not matched to a gene. The germline V gene encodes CDR1 SQVTM and CDR2 ANQGSEA. The CDR3 sequence: CSVEYTGEGYTF. The DNA of the CDR3 is TGCAGCGTTGAATATACAGGGGAGGGCTACACCTTC.

The V call is TRBV6-1, the J call TRBJ2-7; D unclear. CDR3 length: 13 amino acids. Germline CDR1 and CDR2: MNHNS and SASEGT. V was pared by 0 bases and J by 2 bases, with 5 bases between. For the CDR3, the DNA is TGTGCCAGCAGTGAAGCTACAGCCTACGAGCAGTACTTC. It translates to CASSEATAYEQYF.

The chain combines TRBV11-2 with TRBJ1-2; D is perhaps TRBD1 (5 bases). V was pared by 4 bases and J by 0 bases, with 9 bases between. The CDR3 runs to 14 residues. Germline-derived CDR1 and CDR2 are SGHAT and FQNNGV. The CDR3 DNA follows: TGTGCCAGCAGCTACAACAGGCCTAACTATGGCTACACCTTC. Residues: CASSYNRPNYGYTF.

This chain joins TRBV2 and TRBJ1-3; D may be TRBD1 (5 bases). Trimming cost V 5 bases and J 1 base, with 6 bases left between them. CDR3 length: 13 amino acids. From germline, CDR1 is SNHLY and CDR2 FYNNEI. CDR3 protein: CASSRGSGNTIYF. The DNA of the CDR3 is TGTGCCAGCAGTAGGGGATCTGGAAACACCATATATTTT.

V gene TRBV2 combines with J gene TRBJ1-3; D is unclear. This CDR3 is 12 amino acids long. Trimming pared 4 bases from V and 3 bases from J, leaving 4 bases between. Germline V gene sequence: CDR1 SNHLY, CDR2 FYNNEI. In nucleotides, the CDR3 is TGTGCCAGCAGTGTCCTTGGAAACACCATATATTTT. It translates to CASSVLGNTIYF.

The genes are TRBV11-3 and TRBJ2-1, with 8 positions matching TRBD2. In germline, CDR1 is SGHNT, CDR2 YENEEA. The CDR3 length is 17 residues. The V segment lost 5 bases and the J segment 1 base; nucleotides outside the gene matches: 10. The CDR3, as DNA: TGTGCCAGCAGCCGAAAGCTAACTAGCGGTTCCTACAATGAGCAGTTCTTC. It translates to CASSRKLTSGSYNEQFF.

This clone was seen only once. This rearrangement joins TRBV6-4 to TRBJ2-1, with a weak D call TRBD2 (5 bases). This CDR3 has 15 amino acids. Germline CDR1 and CDR2: MRHNA and SNTAGT. The V gene lost 2 bases and the J gene lost 2 bases, with 10 bases spanning the gap. In DNA form, the CDR3 reads TGTGCCAGCAGTGACACGCCGGGAACCTACAATGAGCAGTTCTTC. This translates into CASSDTPGTYNEQFF.

This clone was observed at least ten times. The chain carries TRBV3-1 (or the pseudogene TRBV3-2) and TRBJ1-1; D unresolved. The CDR3 runs 14 residues. Germline-derived CDR1 and CDR2 are LGHDT and YNNKEL (reference sequence). V was pared by 1 base and J by 5 bases, with 11 bases between. CDR3 region: CASSQAVGRTEAFF. CDR3 coding DNA: TGTGCCAGCAGCCAAGCCGTGGGGAGAACTGAAGCTTTCTTT.

The V and J genes are TRBV29-1 and TRBJ2-7, with 7 bases lining up with TRBD2. CDR3 length equals 11 residues. Germline trimming cut 7 bases from V and 3 bases from J; bases unmatched to any gene: 3. Germline V gene sequence: CDR1 SQVTM, CDR2 ANQGSEA. The DNA for the CDR3 is TGCAGCGGCCGGACTAGCTACGAGCAGTACTTC. It translates to CSGRTSYEQYF.

The V gene is TRBV20-1, the J gene TRBJ1-6; tentative D call: TRBD1 (6 bases). Trimming cost V 5 bases and J 9 bases, with 8 bases left between them. The V gene's germline CDR1 is DFQATT and CDR2 SNEGSKA (reference sequence). This CDR3 is 11 amino acids long. The CDR3, as DNA: TGCAGTGCTGGACAGCGTTCACCCCTCCACTTT. Protein sequence: CSAGQRSPLHF.

The chain is built from TRBV19 and TRBJ1-3, with a possible D match to TRBD1 (6 bases). The germline V gene encodes CDR1 LNHDA and CDR2 SQIVND (reference sequence). The CDR3 contains 16 residues. Deletions cut 7 bases from V and 1 base from J, with 17 bases between. Here the CDR3 reads CASMILGGGSGNTIYF. Written as DNA, the CDR3 is TGTGCCAGTATGATTCTTGGGGGCGGATCTGGAAACACCATATATTTT.

There are a few counts of this clone. The chain couples TRBV29-1 to TRBJ2-7; D is perhaps TRBD2 (6 bases). The CDR3 runs 14 residues. V was shortened by 7 bases and J by 3 bases, with 19 bases between the two germline ends. CDR1 SQVTM and CDR2 ANQGSEA come from the germline V gene. The CDR3 protein is CSAYSPGDLYEQYF. The CDR3 DNA reads as TGCAGCGCCTATTCACCGGGAGACCTCTACGAGCAGTACTTC.

This clone was seen a single time. The chain joins TRBV4-2 to TRBJ1-2; D ambiguous. Germline CDR1 reads LGHNA; CDR2 reads YNFKEQ. CDR3 length: 12 residues. Trimming cost V 0 bases and J 7 bases, with 6 bases left between them. This chain's CDR3 is CASSQERIGYTF. In DNA, the CDR3 is TGTGCCAGCAGCCAAGAGAGAATTGGCTACACCTTC.

This clone turned up a few times. The chain recombines TRBV5-5 with TRBJ1-5; D is possibly TRBD1 (5 bases). The V gene's germline CDR1 is SGHKS and CDR2 YYEKEE (reference sequence). CDR3 size: 14 residues. The V and J ends lost 2 bases and 7 bases respectively, with 13 bases between them. The CDR3 sequence is CASSFTPGGQPQHF. Here the CDR3 DNA reads TGTGCCAGCAGCTTCACCCCCGGGGGGCAGCCCCAGCATTTT.

The chain is built from TRBV12-3 or TRBV12-4 and TRBJ2-5, with no clear D. The CDR3 has 12 residues. V lost 5 bases and J 3 bases, leaving 7 bases between the germline ends. The CDR3 DNA reads as TGTGCCAGCAGTCCCCGGGAAGAGACCCAGTACTTC. Residues: CASSPREETQYF.